This T cell receptor beta chain was identified during a study of monozygotic twins with inflammatory bowel disease. CDR3 size: 15 residues. Germline CDR1 and CDR2: MNHEY and SMNVEV (reference sequence). Template-switch reactions added UMIs with a 6-nucleotide sample barcode. With the 5' RACE reads reprocessed, TCRdb shows one record per CDR3 protein and no DNA. Its table records 350,000 to 500,000 distinct CDR3 sequences. The sample comprised blood. The chain couples TRBV27 to TRBJ1-5. The sequence came from a human donor with ulcerative colitis or Crohn's disease, or a healthy co-twin of an affected twin (not recorded which). The CDR3 sequence: CASSLKSQGVQPQHF.